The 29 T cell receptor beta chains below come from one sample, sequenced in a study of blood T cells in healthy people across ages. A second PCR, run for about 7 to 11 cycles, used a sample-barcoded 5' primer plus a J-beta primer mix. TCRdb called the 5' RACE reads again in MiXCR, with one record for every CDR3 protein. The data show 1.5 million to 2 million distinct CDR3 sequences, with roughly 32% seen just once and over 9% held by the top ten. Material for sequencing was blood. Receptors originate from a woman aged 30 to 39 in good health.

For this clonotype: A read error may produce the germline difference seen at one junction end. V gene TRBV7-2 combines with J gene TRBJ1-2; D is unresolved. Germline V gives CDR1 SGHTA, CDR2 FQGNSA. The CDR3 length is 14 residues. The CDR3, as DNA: TGTGCCAGCAGCTTAGGGTCCCTTAACTATGGCCACACCTTC. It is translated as CASSLGSLNYGHTF. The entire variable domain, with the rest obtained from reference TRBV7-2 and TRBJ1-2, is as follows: GAGVSQSPSNKVTEKGKDVELRCDPISGHTALYWYRQSLGQGLEFLIYFQGNSAPDKSGLPSDRFSAERTGGSVSTLTIQRTQQEDSAVYLCASSLGSLNYGHTFGSGTRLTVV.

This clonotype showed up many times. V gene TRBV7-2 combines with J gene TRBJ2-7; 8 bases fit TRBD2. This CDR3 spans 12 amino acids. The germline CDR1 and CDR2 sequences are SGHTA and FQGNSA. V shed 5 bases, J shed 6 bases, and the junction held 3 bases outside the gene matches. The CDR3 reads CASSTGGGEQYF. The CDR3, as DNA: TGTGCCAGCAGCACGGGGGGGGGCGAGCAGTACTTC.

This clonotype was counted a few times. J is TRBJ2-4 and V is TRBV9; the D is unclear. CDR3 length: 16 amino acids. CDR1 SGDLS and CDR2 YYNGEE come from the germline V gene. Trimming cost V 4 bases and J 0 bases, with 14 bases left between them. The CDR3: CASSPSQELAKNIQYF. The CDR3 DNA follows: TGTGCCAGCAGCCCTAGTCAAGAGCTAGCCAAAAACATTCAGTACTTC.

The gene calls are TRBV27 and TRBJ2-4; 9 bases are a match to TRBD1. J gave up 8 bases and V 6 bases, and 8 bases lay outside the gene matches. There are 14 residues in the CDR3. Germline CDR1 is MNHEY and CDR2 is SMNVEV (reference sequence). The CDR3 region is CASSPGTGRDIQYF. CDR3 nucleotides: TGTGCCAGCAGCCCGGGGACAGGGAGGGACATTCAGTACTTC.

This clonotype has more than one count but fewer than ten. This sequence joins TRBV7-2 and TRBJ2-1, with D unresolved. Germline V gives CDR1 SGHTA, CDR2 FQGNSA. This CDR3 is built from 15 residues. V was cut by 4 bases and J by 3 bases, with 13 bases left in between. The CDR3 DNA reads TGTGCCAGCAGCTCCCCCTCTAGGATCTACAATGAGCAGTTCTTC. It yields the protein CASSSPSRIYNEQFF.

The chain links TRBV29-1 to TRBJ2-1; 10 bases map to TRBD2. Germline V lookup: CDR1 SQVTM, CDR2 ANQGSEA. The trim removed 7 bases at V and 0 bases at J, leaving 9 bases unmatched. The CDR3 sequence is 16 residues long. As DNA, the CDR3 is TGCAGCGGCACTAGCGGGGACCCTGCCTCCTACAATGAGCAGTTCTTC. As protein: CSGTSGDPASYNEQFF.

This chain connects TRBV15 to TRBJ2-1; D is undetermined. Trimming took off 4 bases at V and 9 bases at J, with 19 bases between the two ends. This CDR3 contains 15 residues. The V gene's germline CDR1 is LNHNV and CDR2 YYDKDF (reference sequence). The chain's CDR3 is CATSTSRHTVPEQFF. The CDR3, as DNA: TGTGCCACCAGCACCTCACGGCACACCGTACCTGAGCAGTTCTTC.

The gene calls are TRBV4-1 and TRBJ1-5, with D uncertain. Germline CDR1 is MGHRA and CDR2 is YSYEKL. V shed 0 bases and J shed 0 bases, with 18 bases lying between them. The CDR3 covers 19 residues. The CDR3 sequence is CASSQDLVRQIDSNQPQHF. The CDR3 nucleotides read TGCGCCAGCAGCCAAGATCTAGTCAGGCAGATAGATAGCAATCAGCCCCAGCATTTT.

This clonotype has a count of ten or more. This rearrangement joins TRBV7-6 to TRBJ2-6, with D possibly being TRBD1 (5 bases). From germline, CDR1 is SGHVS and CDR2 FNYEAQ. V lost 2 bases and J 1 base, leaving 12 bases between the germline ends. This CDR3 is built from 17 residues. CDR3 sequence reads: CASSLLSAGSGANVLTF. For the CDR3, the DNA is TGTGCCAGCAGCTTACTGTCAGCAGGGTCTGGGGCCAACGTCCTGACTTTC.

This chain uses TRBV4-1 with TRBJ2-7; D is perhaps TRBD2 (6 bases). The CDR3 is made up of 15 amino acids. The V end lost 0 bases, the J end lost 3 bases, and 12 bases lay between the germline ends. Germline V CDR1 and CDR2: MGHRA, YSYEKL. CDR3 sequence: CASSQEGGQSYEQYF. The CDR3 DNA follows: TGCGCCAGCAGCCAAGAAGGAGGGCAGAGCTACGAGCAGTACTTC.

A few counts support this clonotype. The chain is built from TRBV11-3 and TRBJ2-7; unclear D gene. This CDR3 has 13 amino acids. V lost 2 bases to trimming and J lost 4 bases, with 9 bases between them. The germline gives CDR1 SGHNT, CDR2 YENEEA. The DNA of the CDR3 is TGTGCCAGCAGCTTAATCGTGGGATACGAGCAGTACTTC. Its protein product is CASSLIVGYEQYF.

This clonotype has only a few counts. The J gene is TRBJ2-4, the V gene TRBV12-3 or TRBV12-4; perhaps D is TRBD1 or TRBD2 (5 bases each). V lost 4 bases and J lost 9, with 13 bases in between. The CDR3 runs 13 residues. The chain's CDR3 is CASSWDRGSIQYF. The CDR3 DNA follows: TGTGCCAGCAGTTGGGACCGGGGTAGCATTCAGTACTTC.

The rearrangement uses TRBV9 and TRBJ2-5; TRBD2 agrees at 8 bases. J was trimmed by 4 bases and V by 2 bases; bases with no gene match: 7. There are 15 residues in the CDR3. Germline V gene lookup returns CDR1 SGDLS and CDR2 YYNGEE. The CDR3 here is CASSVSGSMTETQYF. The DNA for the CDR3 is TGTGCCAGCAGCGTGAGCGGGAGTATGACAGAGACCCAGTACTTC.

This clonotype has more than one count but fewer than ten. The CDR3 nucleotides read TGCGCCAGCTCAAGGACAGAAGAAAGCTACTCTGGGGCCAACGTCCTGACTTTC. Protein product: CASSRTEESYSGANVLTF. The V and J genes are TRBV5-1 and TRBJ2-6; possibly TRBD1 for D (6 bases). This CDR3 spans 18 amino acids. Per germline, CDR1 SGHRS and CDR2 YFSETQ. V lost 7 bases to trimming and J lost 0 bases, with 20 bases between them. Supplemented by reference TRBV5-1 and TRBJ2-6, the full variable domain reads KAGVTQTPRYLIKTRGQQVTLSCSPISGHRSVSWYQQTPGQGLQFLFEYFSETQRNKGNFPGRFSGRQFSNSRSEMNVSTLELGDSALYLCASSRTEESYSGANVLTFGAGSRLTVL.

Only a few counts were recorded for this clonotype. In DNA, the CDR3 is TGTGCCACCAGCAGCTCGGCGGGCAATTCTAGCACAGATACGCAGTATTTT. Translation: CATSSSAGNSSTDTQYF. The chain uses TRBV15 and TRBJ2-3; D may be TRBD2 (5 bases). CDR1 is LNHNV, CDR2 YYDKDF, per germline (reference sequence). This CDR3 comprises 17 residues. Trimming removed 3 bases from V and 0 bases from J, with 16 bases in between.

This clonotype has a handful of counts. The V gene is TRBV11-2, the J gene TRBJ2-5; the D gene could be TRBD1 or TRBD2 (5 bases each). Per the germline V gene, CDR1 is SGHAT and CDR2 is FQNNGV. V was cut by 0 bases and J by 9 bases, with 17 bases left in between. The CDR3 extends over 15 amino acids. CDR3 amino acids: CASSLDPSTMGAQYF. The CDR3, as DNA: TGTGCCAGCAGCTTAGATCCATCGACCATGGGGGCCCAGTACTTC.

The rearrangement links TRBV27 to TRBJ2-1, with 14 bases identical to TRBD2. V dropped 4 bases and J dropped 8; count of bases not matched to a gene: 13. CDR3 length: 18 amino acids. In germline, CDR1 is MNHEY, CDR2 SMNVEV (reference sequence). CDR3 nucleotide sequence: TGTGCCAGCAGTTCCCGACTAGCGGGGGGGCCCATTCTTGATGAGCAGTTCTTC. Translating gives CASSSRLAGGPILDEQFF.

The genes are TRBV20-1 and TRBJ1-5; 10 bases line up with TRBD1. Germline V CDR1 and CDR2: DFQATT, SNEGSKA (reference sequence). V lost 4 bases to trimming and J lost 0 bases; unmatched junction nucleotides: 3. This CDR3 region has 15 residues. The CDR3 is CSAMGQGTSNQPQHF. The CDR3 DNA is TGCAGTGCTATGGGACAGGGGACTAGCAATCAGCCCCAGCATTTT.

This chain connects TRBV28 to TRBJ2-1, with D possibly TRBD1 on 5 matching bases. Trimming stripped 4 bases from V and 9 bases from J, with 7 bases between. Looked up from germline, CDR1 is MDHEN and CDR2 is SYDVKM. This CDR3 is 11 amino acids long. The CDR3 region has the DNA TGTGCCAGCAGTTATGGGGCTGAGCAGTTCTTC. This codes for CASSYGAEQFF.

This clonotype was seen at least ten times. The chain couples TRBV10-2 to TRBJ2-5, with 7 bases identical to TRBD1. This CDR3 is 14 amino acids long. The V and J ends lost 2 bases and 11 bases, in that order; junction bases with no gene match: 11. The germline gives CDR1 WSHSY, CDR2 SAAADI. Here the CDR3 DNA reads TGCGCCAGCAGTGAGGGGGGACAGATCAGGGAGCAGTACTTC. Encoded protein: CASSEGGQIREQYF.

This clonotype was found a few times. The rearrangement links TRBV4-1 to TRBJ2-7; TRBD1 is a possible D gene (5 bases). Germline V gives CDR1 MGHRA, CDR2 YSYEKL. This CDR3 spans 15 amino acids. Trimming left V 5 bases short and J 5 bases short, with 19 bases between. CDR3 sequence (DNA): TGCGCCAGCAGCGACAAACCGACAGTAGTCCACGAGCAGTACTTC. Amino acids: CASSDKPTVVHEQYF.

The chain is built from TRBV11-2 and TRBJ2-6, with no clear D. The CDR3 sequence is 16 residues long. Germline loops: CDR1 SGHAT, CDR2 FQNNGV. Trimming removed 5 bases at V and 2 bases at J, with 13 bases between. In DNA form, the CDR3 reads TGTGCCAGCAGCCCTGGACCGTTGGCTGGGGCCAACGTCCTGACTTTC. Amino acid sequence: CASSPGPLAGANVLTF.

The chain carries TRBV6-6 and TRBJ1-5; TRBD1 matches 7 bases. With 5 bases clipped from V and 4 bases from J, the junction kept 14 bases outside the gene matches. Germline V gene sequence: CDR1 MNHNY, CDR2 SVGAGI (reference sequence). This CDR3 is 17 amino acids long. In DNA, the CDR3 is TGTGCCAGCAGTCTCGGACAGGCCCCCGTTTGGAATCAGCCCCAGCATTTT. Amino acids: CASSLGQAPVWNQPQHF.

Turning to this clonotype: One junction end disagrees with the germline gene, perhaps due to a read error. The CDR3 DNA is TGCAGCGTTGAGTTGGGCCGATGGTCGGACACCGGGACATCTGGGGCCAACGTCCCGACTTTC. Translated, it gives CSVELGRWSDTGTSGANVPTF. V usage is TRBV29-1 and J usage is TRBJ2-6; D might be TRBD1 (6 bases). This CDR3 comprises 21 residues. The germline V gene has CDR1 SQVTM and CDR2 ANQGSEA.

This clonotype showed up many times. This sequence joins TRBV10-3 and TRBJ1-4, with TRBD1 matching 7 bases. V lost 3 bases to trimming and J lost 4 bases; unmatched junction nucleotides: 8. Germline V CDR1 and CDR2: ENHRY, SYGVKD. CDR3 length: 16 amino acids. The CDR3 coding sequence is TGTGCCATCAGTGACCTCCGACAGGGTGGTAATGAAAAACTGTTTTTT. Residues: CAISDLRQGGNEKLFF.

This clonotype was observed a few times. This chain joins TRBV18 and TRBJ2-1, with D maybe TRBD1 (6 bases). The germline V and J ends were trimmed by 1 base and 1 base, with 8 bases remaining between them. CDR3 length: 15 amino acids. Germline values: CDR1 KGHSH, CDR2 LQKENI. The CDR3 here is CASSPLGASYNEQFF. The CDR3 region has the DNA TGTGCCAGCTCACCACTGGGGGCTTCCTACAATGAGCAGTTCTTC.

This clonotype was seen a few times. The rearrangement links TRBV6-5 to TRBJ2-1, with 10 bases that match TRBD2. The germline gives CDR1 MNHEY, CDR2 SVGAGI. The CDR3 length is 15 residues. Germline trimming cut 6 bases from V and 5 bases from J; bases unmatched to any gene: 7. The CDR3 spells CASRDQAGGNNEQFF. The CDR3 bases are TGTGCCAGCAGAGACCAAGCGGGAGGGAACAATGAGCAGTTCTTC.

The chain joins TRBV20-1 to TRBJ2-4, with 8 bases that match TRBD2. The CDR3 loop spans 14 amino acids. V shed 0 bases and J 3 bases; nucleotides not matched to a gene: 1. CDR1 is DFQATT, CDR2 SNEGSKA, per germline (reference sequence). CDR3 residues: CSARELAVKNIQYF. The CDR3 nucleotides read TGCAGTGCTAGAGAACTAGCGGTCAAAAACATTCAGTACTTC.

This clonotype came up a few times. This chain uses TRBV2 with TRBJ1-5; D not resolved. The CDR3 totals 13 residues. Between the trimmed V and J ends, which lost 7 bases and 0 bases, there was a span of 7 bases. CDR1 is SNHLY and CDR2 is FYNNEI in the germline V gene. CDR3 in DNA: TGTGCCAGCACCTTTTCTAGCAATCAGCCCCAGCATTTT. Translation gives CASTFSSNQPQHF.